These 14 T cell receptor beta chains originate from one sample sequenced in a study of beta chain features in type 1 diabetes. The whole isolated RNA underwent reverse transcription, so sequencing captured expressed TCRB transcripts. The assay was immunoSEQ multiplex PCR, and TCRdb's table has in-frame clones only and misses some. This table holds hundreds of thousands of clones, 25% to 35% found once. Material for sequencing was naive CD4+ T cells from blood. All receptors come from a man aged 18 to 35 in good health.

This rearrangement joins TRBV11-2 to TRBJ2-7, with 9 positions matching TRBD1. The CDR3 length is 11 residues. CDR1 and CDR2 from the germline V gene are SGHAT and FQNNGV. Germline trimming cut 9 bases from V and 12 bases from J; bases unmatched to any gene: 9. The DNA for the CDR3 is TGTGCCAGTTCCGGGACAGGGAACACGTACTTC. Translation gives CASSGTGNTYF.

This clone was detected a few times. The chain has TRBV7-8 and TRBJ2-5; D unresolved. The V gene lost 2 bases and the J gene lost 1 base, with 8 bases spanning the gap. This CDR3 is built from 14 residues. Germline CDR1 reads SGHVS; CDR2 reads FQNEAQ. CDR3 loop: CASSLRGSQETQYF. The CDR3 nucleotides read TGTGCCAGCAGCTTACGCGGAAGCCAAGAGACCCAGTACTTC.

There are a few counts of this clone. The CDR3 coding sequence is TGTGCCTGGAGTGAAGACAGGGGGATCTATGGCTACACCTTC. It codes for CAWSEDRGIYGYTF. The V gene is TRBV30, the J gene TRBJ1-2; 9 bases fit TRBD1. This CDR3 comprises 14 residues. Looked up from germline, CDR1 is GTSNPN and CDR2 is SVGIG (reference sequence). V dropped 1 base and J dropped 4; count of bases not matched to a gene: 4.

The rearrangement links TRBV9 to TRBJ2-2, with 10 bases aligning to TRBD1. V shed 4 bases, J shed 6 bases, and the junction held 12 bases outside the gene matches. CDR3 length equals 17 residues. Germline V gene data show CDR1 as SGDLS and CDR2 as YYNGEE. CDR3 sequence: CASSTSDRGRLAGELFF. In nucleotides, the CDR3 is TGTGCCAGCAGCACGTCAGACAGGGGGCGGTTAGCCGGGGAGCTGTTTTTT. The whole variable domain, filled in from reference TRBV9 and TRBJ2-2, reads DSGVTQTPKHLITATGQRVTLRCSPRSGDLSVYWYQQSLDQGLQFLIQYYNGEERAKGNILERFSAQQFPDLHSELNLSSLELGDSALYFCASSTSDRGRLAGELFFGEGSRLTVL.

The CDR3 here is CAWSVPSGSGETQYF. CDR3 DNA: TGTGCCTGGAGTGTACCTAGCGGGAGCGGAGAGACCCAGTACTTC. The chain employs TRBV30 and TRBJ2-5; the match to TRBD2 covers 10 bases. The V segment lost 0 bases and the J segment 4 bases; nucleotides outside the gene matches: 5. The CDR3 is made up of 15 amino acids. From germline, CDR1 is GTSNPN and CDR2 SVGIG (reference sequence).

On this clone itself: The sample carries other DNA sequences with the same CDR3. This chain joins TRBV20-1 and TRBJ2-1; D ambiguous. The germline V and J ends were trimmed by 3 bases and 6 bases, with 3 bases remaining between them. The CDR3 is 10 amino acids. The V gene's germline CDR1 is DFQATT and CDR2 SNEGSKA (reference sequence). CDR3 sequence (DNA): TGCAGTGCTAGCCGCAATGAGCAGTTCTTC. It codes for CSASRNEQFF.

This clone appeared a single time. CDR3 loop: CASSDYGNTIYF. CDR3 nucleotides: TGTGCCAGCAGTGACTACGGAAACACCATATATTTT. J is TRBJ1-3 and V is TRBV25-1; no clear D. The CDR3 has 12 amino acids. Trimming removed 3 bases at V and 4 bases at J, with 4 bases between. The germline CDR1 and CDR2 sequences are MGHDK and SYGVNS.

This clone was detected only a few times. The chain has TRBV6-5 and TRBJ1-1; unclear D gene. Germline V gene data show CDR1 as MNHEY and CDR2 as SVGAGI. Deletions cut 0 bases from V and 1 base from J, with 6 bases between. CDR3 length: 14 residues. For the CDR3, the DNA is TGTGCCAGCAGTTACTCATATGCGAACACTGAAGCTTTCTTT. This codes for CASSYSYANTEAFF.

A note on this clone: Other DNA sequences in the same sample also yield this CDR3. J is TRBJ2-1 and V is TRBV7-2; TRBD2 might be the D (6 bases). The CDR3 is 14 residues long. CDR1 is SGHTA, CDR2 FQGNSA, per germline. The germline V and J ends were trimmed by 1 base and 6 bases, with 10 bases remaining between them. The CDR3 here is CASSLVGSGNEQFF. CDR3 nucleotide sequence: TGTGCCAGCAGCTTAGTCGGGAGTGGCAATGAGCAGTTCTTC.

The V and J genes are TRBV10-3 and TRBJ2-3; D unresolved. CDR1 ENHRY and CDR2 SYGVKD come from the germline V gene. The CDR3 covers 13 residues. The ends were cut back, 3 bases at V and 3 bases at J, with 7 bases in the middle. The CDR3 DNA follows: TGTGCCATCAGTGATTCTAATACAGATACGCAGTATTTT. Its protein product is CAISDSNTDTQYF.

This chain connects TRBV7-9 to TRBJ2-5; D perhaps matches TRBD2 (6 bases). The CDR3 totals 14 residues. V lost 5 bases, J lost 5 bases, and 15 bases lay in between. The germline CDR1 and CDR2 sequences are SEHNR and FQNEAQ (reference sequence). CDR3 loop: CASSLRSGAETQYF. The CDR3 coding sequence is TGTGCCAGCAGCCTTCGGTCGGGAGCTGAGACCCAGTACTTC.

The sample holds a few counts of this clone. The J gene is TRBJ2-5, the V gene TRBV4-2, with TRBD1 matching over 7 bases. After removal of 1 base from V and 5 bases from J, the junction contained 10 bases not matched to a gene. CDR1 and CDR2 (germline): LGHNA, YNFKEQ. The CDR3 contains 16 residues. The CDR3 DNA is TGTGCCAGCAGCCAAGGGGACAGCACATGGGGGGAGACCCAGTACTTC. It specifies CASSQGDSTWGETQYF.

The V call is TRBV30, the J call TRBJ1-1, with 9 positions matching TRBD1. CDR3 length: 13 amino acids. Germline-derived CDR1 and CDR2 are GTSNPN and SVGIG (reference sequence). The J segment lost 6 bases and the V segment lost 6 bases, leaving 8 bases of the junction unmatched. The CDR3 DNA is TGTGCCTGCCGGGGACAGGGAGTACCTGAAGCTTTCTTT. Encoded protein: CACRGQGVPEAFF.

This chain's CDR3 is CASSFLAGNVQETQYF. As DNA, the CDR3 is TGTGCCAGCAGCTTTTTAGCGGGGAATGTCCAAGAGACCCAGTACTTC. V and J are TRBV11-2 and TRBJ2-5; 8 nucleotides match TRBD2. The CDR3 extends over 16 amino acids. V was pared by 3 bases and J by 1 base, with 7 bases of the junction left unmatched. In germline, CDR1 is SGHAT, CDR2 FQNNGV.